Listed below are T cell receptor beta chains from one sample, sequenced in a study of shared clonotypes between healthy human individuals. The method was immunoSEQ multiplex PCR; TCRdb's version includes in-frame clones alone and lacks a portion of them. Among some 79,000 clones listed, 62% were seen once. The sample was memory CD8+ T cells sorted from blood. All receptors come from a man aged 30-40 years in good health. CDR3s include the opening cysteine and the closing phenylalanine or tryptophan. Each record gives: D gene, J gene, clone size, V gene, CDR3 DNA, CDR3 protein. The D gene is left open where the match is weak. Only part of the rows carry a size: once, few, many, or a class if the clone is expanded.

d_gene: .; j_gene: TRBJ2-1; abundance: .; v_gene: TRBV19; CDR3nt: TGTGCCAGTAGTATCGACCAGGGGAGGGCGGGGGAGCAGTTCTTC; CDR3aa: CASSIDQGRAGEQFF
d_gene: .; j_gene: TRBJ2-3; abundance: .; v_gene: TRBV19; CDR3nt: TGTGCCAGTAGTATAATTGAGACAGGAGGCACAGATACGCAGTATTTT; CDR3aa: CASSIIETGGTDTQYF
d_gene: TRBD2; j_gene: TRBJ2-1; abundance: .; v_gene: TRBV4-1; CDR3nt: TGCGCCAGCAGCCACCTAGCGGACCCCTACAATGAGCAGTTCTTC; CDR3aa: CASSHLADPYNEQFF
d_gene: .; j_gene: TRBJ1-1; abundance: once; v_gene: TRBV5-4; CDR3nt: TGTGCCAGCAGCTCCTCTGGGACTCTGGCGGGAGCTTTCTTT; CDR3aa: CASSSSGTLAGAFF
d_gene: .; j_gene: TRBJ1-1; abundance: .; v_gene: TRBV29-1; CDR3nt: TGCAGCGTTGATCCCTGGCGGGCTGAAGCTTTCTTT; CDR3aa: CSVDPWRAEAFF
d_gene: TRBD1; j_gene: TRBJ2-2; abundance: .; v_gene: TRBV7-3; CDR3nt: TGTGCCAGCAGCATAACAGGGGGCGGCGGGGAGCTGTTTTTT; CDR3aa: CASSITGGGGELFF
d_gene: TRBD1; j_gene: TRBJ1-3; abundance: .; v_gene: TRBV4-3; CDR3nt: TGCGCCAGCAGCCCGAGACAGGGGGCGTATGGAAACACCTTATATTTT; CDR3aa: CASSPRQGAYGNTLYF
d_gene: .; j_gene: TRBJ2-3; abundance: .; v_gene: TRBV9; CDR3nt: TGTGCCAGCAGCCATGACGGTCACGGCACAGATACGCAGTATTTT; CDR3aa: CASSHDGHGTDTQYF
d_gene: .; j_gene: TRBJ2-1; abundance: .; v_gene: TRBV7-8; CDR3nt: TGTGCCAGCAGCCCCGACAGCGATAATGAGCAGTTCTTC; CDR3aa: CASSPDSDNEQFF
d_gene: .; j_gene: TRBJ1-1; abundance: many; v_gene: TRBV4-1; CDR3nt: TGCGCCAGCAGCCCCCATACAGGTTTTAACACTGAAGCTTTCTTT; CDR3aa: CASSPHTGFNTEAFF
d_gene: .; j_gene: TRBJ2-3; abundance: .; v_gene: TRBV11-2; CDR3nt: TGTGCCAGCAGCTTAGGCGGTCGCTTCACAGATACGCAGTATTTT; CDR3aa: CASSLGGRFTDTQYF
d_gene: .; j_gene: TRBJ2-5; abundance: .; v_gene: TRBV25-1; CDR3nt: TGTGCCAGCAGTGATACAGAACAAGAGACCCAGTACTTC; CDR3aa: CASSDTEQETQYF
d_gene: .; j_gene: TRBJ2-6; abundance: few; v_gene: TRBV4-2; CDR3nt: TGTGCCAGCAGCCAAGATAGCTCTGGGGCCAACGTCCTGACTTTC; CDR3aa: CASSQDSSGANVLTF
d_gene: TRBD1; j_gene: TRBJ2-7; abundance: .; v_gene: TRBV11-1; CDR3nt: TGTGCCAGCAGCCCCCTGACAGGGGGCTACGAGCAGTACTTC; CDR3aa: CASSPLTGGYEQYF
d_gene: .; j_gene: TRBJ2-7; abundance: .; v_gene: TRBV13; CDR3nt: TGTGCCAGCAGCCTCGAATACCTACGACGCGAGCAGTACTTC; CDR3aa: CASSLEYLRREQYF
d_gene: .; j_gene: TRBJ2-7; abundance: few; v_gene: TRBV27; CDR3nt: TGTGCCAGCAGGCCCCCTACGTTGGGTCCTCAGTACTTC; CDR3aa: CASRPPTLGPQYF
d_gene: .; j_gene: TRBJ2-3; abundance: .; v_gene: TRBV7-9; CDR3nt: TGTGCCAGCAGCTCTTCGGGACATACCCCCACAGATACGCAGTATTTT; CDR3aa: CASSSSGHTPTDTQYF
d_gene: TRBD2; j_gene: TRBJ2-3; abundance: .; v_gene: TRBV4-1; CDR3nt: TGCGCCAGCAGCGGGAGCGGGAGGGCCACAGATACGCAGTATTTT; CDR3aa: CASSGSGRATDTQYF
d_gene: .; j_gene: TRBJ2-1; abundance: .; v_gene: TRBV5-8; CDR3nt: TGTGCCAGCAGCCATGGGGCAGGGGGGCCCAATGAGCAGTTCTTC; CDR3aa: CASSHGAGGPNEQFF
d_gene: .; j_gene: TRBJ2-3; abundance: few; v_gene: TRBV9; CDR3nt: TGTGCCAGCAGCGTAGATCAGTTTAGCTCAGATACGCAGTATTTT; CDR3aa: CASSVDQFSSDTQYF
d_gene: TRBD1; j_gene: TRBJ2-7; abundance: few; v_gene: TRBV7-9; CDR3nt: TGTGCCAGCAGCGGAGGGACAGGGGTCTACGAGCAGTACTTC; CDR3aa: CASSGGTGVYEQYF
d_gene: TRBD2; j_gene: TRBJ2-1; abundance: .; v_gene: TRBV28; CDR3nt: TGTGCAGTACCGGGACTATCCAATGAGCAGTTCTTC; CDR3aa: CAVPGLSNEQFF
d_gene: .; j_gene: TRBJ1-3; abundance: .; v_gene: TRBV25-1; CDR3nt: TGTGCCAGCAGTGGACACTTCACCTCTGGAAACACCATATATTTT; CDR3aa: CASSGHFTSGNTIYF
d_gene: .; j_gene: TRBJ1-5; abundance: .; v_gene: TRBV19; CDR3nt: TGTGCCAGTAGTATACAGCCTAGCAATCAGCCCCAGCATTTT; CDR3aa: CASSIQPSNQPQHF
d_gene: .; j_gene: TRBJ2-1; abundance: few; v_gene: TRBV28; CDR3nt: TGTGCCAGCAGAGGGAGTTTCAATGAGCAGTTCTTC; CDR3aa: CASRGSFNEQFF
d_gene: TRBD2; j_gene: TRBJ2-7; abundance: .; v_gene: TRBV2; CDR3nt: TGTGCCAGCAGCAATACTAGCGGGAGTCAATACGAGCAGTACTTC; CDR3aa: CASSNTSGSQYEQYF
d_gene: .; j_gene: TRBJ1-5; abundance: .; v_gene: TRBV2; CDR3nt: TGTGCCAGCGGAATAAATCAGCCCCAGCATTTT; CDR3aa: CASGINQPQHF
d_gene: TRBD2; j_gene: TRBJ2-6; abundance: many; v_gene: TRBV4-1; CDR3nt: TGCGCCAGCAGCCACGGGACTAGCGGGTTATCTGGGGCCAACGTCCTGACTTTC; CDR3aa: CASSHGTSGLSGANVLTF
d_gene: .; j_gene: TRBJ2-7; abundance: .; v_gene: TRBV4-1; CDR3nt: TGCGCCAGCAGCCCCCTTCGGGGTAGCTCCTACGAGCAGTACTTC; CDR3aa: CASSPLRGSSYEQYF
d_gene: TRBD1; j_gene: TRBJ2-1; abundance: .; v_gene: TRBV6-1; CDR3nt: TGTGCCAGCAGTTGGCAGACAGGGTCGAATGAGCAGTTCTTC; CDR3aa: CASSWQTGSNEQFF
d_gene: .; j_gene: TRBJ1-1; abundance: .; v_gene: TRBV5-1; CDR3nt: TGCGCCAGCGCTCAAAAGTTAGGGGGGAGCGCTGAAGCTTTCTTT; CDR3aa: CASAQKLGGSAEAFF
d_gene: .; j_gene: TRBJ1-2; abundance: .; v_gene: TRBV6-1; CDR3nt: TGTGCCAGCAGTATAAGGGGATTCTATGGCTACACCTTC; CDR3aa: CASSIRGFYGYTF
d_gene: TRBD2; j_gene: TRBJ2-1; abundance: .; v_gene: TRBV9; CDR3nt: TGTGCCAGCAGCGACCATCTAGCGGGAGGCCTTCGCGGTGAGCAGTTCTTC; CDR3aa: CASSDHLAGGLRGEQFF
d_gene: .; j_gene: TRBJ2-1; abundance: .; v_gene: TRBV6-4; CDR3nt: TGTGCCAGCAGTGACTCTCCTTCTCCCGGGAATGAGCAGTTCTTC; CDR3aa: CASSDSPSPGNEQFF
d_gene: TRBD1; j_gene: TRBJ1-4; abundance: .; v_gene: TRBV7-9; CDR3nt: TGTGCCAGCAGCTTAAGATCGCAGGGGGTGCCTAATGAAAAACTGTTTTTT; CDR3aa: CASSLRSQGVPNEKLFF
d_gene: TRBD1; j_gene: TRBJ2-7; abundance: .; v_gene: TRBV9; CDR3nt: TGTGCCAGCAGCGTAGGACAGGGAAACTACGAGCAGTACTTC; CDR3aa: CASSVGQGNYEQYF